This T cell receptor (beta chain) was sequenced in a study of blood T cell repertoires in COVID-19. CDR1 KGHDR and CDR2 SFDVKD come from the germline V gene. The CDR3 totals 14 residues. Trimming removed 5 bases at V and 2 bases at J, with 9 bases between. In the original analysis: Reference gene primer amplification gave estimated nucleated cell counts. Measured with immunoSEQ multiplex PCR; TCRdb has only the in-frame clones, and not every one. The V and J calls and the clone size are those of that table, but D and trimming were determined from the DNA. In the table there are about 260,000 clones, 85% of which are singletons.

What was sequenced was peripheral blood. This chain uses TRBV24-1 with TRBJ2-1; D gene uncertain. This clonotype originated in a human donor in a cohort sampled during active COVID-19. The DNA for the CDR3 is TGTGCCACCAGTGCCGGTACCACCTACAATGAGCAGTTCTTC. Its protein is CATSAGTTYNEQFF.